The 9 T cell receptor beta chains below were found in one sample sequenced in a study of blood T cell repertoires in COVID-19. TCRdb's table, derived via immunoSEQ multiplex PCR, lists solely in-frame clones and lacks some. Of fewer than 300,000 clones detected, 87% appear once; the ten largest clones hold 1.5%. What was sequenced was peripheral blood. These receptors all stem from a woman in her thirties or forties who had recovered from COVID-19.

The V call is TRBV5-1, the J call TRBJ2-7, with 8 bases fitting TRBD1. The junction had 6 bases not matched to a gene; V was cut back by 4 bases and J by 0 bases. This CDR3 spans 15 amino acids. Germline V gives CDR1 SGHRS, CDR2 YFSETQ. DNA of the CDR3: TGCGCCAGCAGCCCGGGACAGGCAAGCTCCTACGAGCAGTACTTC. Encoded protein: CASSPGQASSYEQYF.

The V call is TRBV7-2, the J call TRBJ1-5, with no clear D. This CDR3 contains 15 residues. V dropped 2 bases and J dropped 2 bases, with 10 bases sitting between them. The germline V gene has CDR1 SGHTA and CDR2 FQGNSA. The chain's CDR3 is CASSLSGRGNQPQHF. The CDR3 nucleotides are TGTGCCAGCAGCTTATCGGGGAGGGGCAATCAGCCCCAGCATTTT.

The chain employs TRBV3-1 (or the pseudogene TRBV3-2) and TRBJ1-2, with 9 positions matching TRBD1. Unmatched junction bases numbered 3, after V lost 4 bases and J lost 3 bases. The CDR3 runs to 14 residues. Germline CDR1 is LGHDT and CDR2 is YNNKEL (reference sequence). This CDR3 is CASSLTGGDYGYTF. DNA of the CDR3: TGTGCCAGCAGCCTGACAGGGGGGGACTATGGCTACACCTTC.

The genes are TRBV12-5 and TRBJ2-7; 8 bases match TRBD2. Unmatched junction bases numbered 2, after V lost 0 bases and J lost 1 base. The CDR3 extends over 15 amino acids. In germline, CDR1 is LGHNT, CDR2 FRNRAP. The CDR3 DNA reads TGTGCTAGTGGTTTGGTAGCTAGCGGGTCCTACGAGCAGTACTTC. Its translation is CASGLVASGSYEQYF.

The gene calls are TRBV5-1 and TRBJ2-3, with D perhaps matching TRBD2 (5 bases). Germline CDR1 is SGHRS and CDR2 is YFSETQ. The CDR3 is 13 residues long. Trimming took off 0 bases at V and 11 bases at J, with 13 bases between the two ends. CDR3 protein: CASSLDAPREQYF. CDR3 bases: TGCGCCAGCAGCTTGGACGCCCCGAGGGAGCAGTATTTT.

The chain carries TRBV29-1 and TRBJ1-2, with D tentatively TRBD1 (5 bases). Trimming left V 7 bases short and J 1 base short, with 10 bases between. Germline values: CDR1 SQVTM, CDR2 ANQGSEA. The CDR3 extends over 12 amino acids. CDR3 coding DNA: TGCAGCGGGGGCAGCGGTAACTATGGCTACACCTTC. This codes for CSGGSGNYGYTF.

In DNA form, the CDR3 reads TGTGCCAGCAGCTTGGCCAGGGAAGAGACCCAGTACTTC. It translates to CASSLAREETQYF. The chain carries TRBV5-5 and TRBJ2-5, with D maybe TRBD1 (5 bases). V lost 0 bases, J lost 3 bases, and 6 bases lay in between. This CDR3 has 13 residues. From germline, CDR1 is SGHKS and CDR2 YYEKEE (reference sequence).

In the case of this clone: This sample also contains other DNA sequences that code for the same CDR3. The chain recombines TRBV9 with TRBJ2-5; TRBD1 aligns across 10 bases. The junction had 2 bases not matched to a gene; V was cut back by 3 bases and J by 6 bases. This CDR3 is built from 13 residues. Germline CDR1 reads SGDLS; CDR2 reads YYNGEE. CDR3 region: CASSGQGAKTQYF. CDR3 bases: TGTGCCAGCAGCGGACAGGGGGCCAAGACCCAGTACTTC.

The chain carries TRBV6-1 and TRBJ2-3, with a possible D match to TRBD2 (5 bases). The germline gives CDR1 MNHNS, CDR2 SASEGT. Trimming left V 2 bases short and J 0 bases short, with 12 bases between. This CDR3 comprises 16 residues. The CDR3: CASSERSGISTDTQYF. The DNA for the CDR3 is TGTGCCAGCAGTGAAAGATCGGGAATTAGCACAGATACGCAGTATTTT.